The 10 T cell receptor beta chains presented below share a single source sample, sequenced in a study of blood T cell repertoires in COVID-19. Libraries were prepared by immunoSEQ multiplex PCR; TCRdb keeps only in-frame clonotypes and omits some of them. The profile shows 80,000 to 95,000 clones, 88% of them singletons. Sequenced: peripheral blood. The receptors come from a man in his 70s with acute or convalescent COVID-19.

The genes are TRBV20-1 and TRBJ1-3; no reliable D call. V gave up 3 bases and J gave up 2 bases, with 11 bases separating them. This CDR3 region has 14 residues. Germline loops: CDR1 DFQATT, CDR2 SNEGSKA (reference sequence). The chain's CDR3 is CSASRNYAGNTIYF. CDR3 nucleotide sequence: TGCAGTGCTAGTAGGAACTACGCTGGAAACACCATATATTTT.

This chain uses TRBV11-2 with TRBJ1-6; TRBD1 might be the D (5 bases). The CDR3 loop spans 15 amino acids. Germline V gene lookup returns CDR1 SGHAT and CDR2 FQNNGV. The V end lost 5 bases, the J end lost 15 bases, and 23 bases lay between the germline ends. CDR3 residues: CASSGGTESVIVLHF. Here the CDR3 DNA reads TGTGCCAGCAGCGGGGGGACCGAAAGCGTTATTGTCCTCCACTTT.

This chain connects TRBV25-1 to TRBJ1-1, with D perhaps TRBD1 (5 bases). The CDR3 has 12 amino acids. Per the germline V gene, CDR1 is MGHDK and CDR2 is SYGVNS. Trimming took 0 bases from V and 10 from J, leaving 9 bases between them. The CDR3 loop reads CASSEYGGGAFF. The CDR3 DNA is TGTGCCAGCAGTGAATACGGGGGGGGAGCTTTCTTT.

DNA for the CDR3: TGTGCCAGTATGCCGGGACAGGGGGCAGATACGCAGTATTTT. Its protein is CASMPGQGADTQYF. This sequence joins TRBV19 and TRBJ2-3, with TRBD1 matching 11 bases. Trimming removed 7 bases from V and 4 bases from J; junction bases left unmatched: 4. The germline V gene has CDR1 LNHDA and CDR2 SQIVND (reference sequence). The CDR3 sequence is 14 residues long.

This rearrangement joins TRBV7-2 to TRBJ2-1; 8 bases match TRBD2. V shed 0 bases, J shed 6 bases, and the junction held 7 bases outside the gene matches. The CDR3 is made up of 16 amino acids. The germline CDR1 and CDR2 sequences are SGHTA and FQGNSA. CDR3 loop: CASSLAIRGGPNEQFF. The DNA of the CDR3 is TGTGCCAGCAGCTTAGCGATCCGGGGGGGCCCCAATGAGCAGTTCTTC.

The chain is built from TRBV9 and TRBJ2-7, with 8 nucleotides matching TRBD1. V shed 4 bases and J 1 base; nucleotides not matched to a gene: 7. This CDR3 is built from 15 residues. CDR1 and CDR2 from the germline V gene are SGDLS and YYNGEE. The CDR3 DNA is TGTGCCAGCAGCCAACGGGACAGGCCTTCCTACGAGCAGTACTTC. Protein product: CASSQRDRPSYEQYF.

This rearrangement joins TRBV24-1 to TRBJ2-7, with D possibly being TRBD1 (6 bases). This CDR3 comprises 13 residues. CDR1 KGHDR and CDR2 SFDVKD come from the germline V gene. V was cut by 4 bases and J by 8 bases, with 14 bases left in between. CDR3 region: CATSEVPQGKQYF. CDR3 in DNA: TGTGCCACCAGTGAAGTCCCACAGGGAAAGCAGTACTTC.

This clone was seen once. The chain recombines TRBV6-5 with TRBJ1-6; D might be TRBD1 (5 bases). Germline V lookup: CDR1 MNHEY, CDR2 SVGAGI. This CDR3 region has 14 residues. V was trimmed by 6 bases and J by 7 bases, leaving 13 bases between them. The CDR3, as DNA: TGTGCCAGCAGCCGGGGGAGGGAAAATTCACCCCTCCACTTT. Its translation: CASSRGRENSPLHF.

This chain connects TRBV6-2 or TRBV6-3 to TRBJ1-5; 8 nucleotides agree with TRBD1. The trim removed 2 bases at V and 3 bases at J, leaving 9 bases unmatched. There are 17 residues in the CDR3. Looked up from germline, CDR1 is MNHEY and CDR2 is SVGEGT. The CDR3 sequence: CASSYPYGTGFNQPQHF. In DNA form, the CDR3 reads TGTGCCAGCAGTTACCCCTACGGGACAGGCTTCAATCAGCCCCAGCATTTT.

This chain joins TRBV6-5 and TRBJ2-1, with 8 bases lining up with TRBD1. Germline CDR1 and CDR2: MNHEY and SVGAGI. Trimming at V came to 7 bases and at J to 3 bases, leaving 8 bases not matched to a gene. This CDR3 comprises 15 residues. The CDR3 reads CASTQDRVIYNEQFF. The CDR3 DNA is TGTGCCAGCACCCAGGACAGGGTTATCTACAATGAGCAGTTCTTC.